The present T cell receptor beta chain was sequenced within a study of T-cell memory formation after mild COVID-19. In TCRdb, the 5' RACE reads were re-called with MiXCR into one record per CDR3 protein. Of about 210,000 distinct CDR3 sequences in the sample, about 11% were seen once. Germline V lookup: CDR1 SGHTA, CDR2 FQGTGA. V was clipped by 3 bases and J by 4 bases; unmatched bases: 2. CDR3 length equals 15 residues. The sequencing input was PBMCs or a T cell subset sorted from them (not recorded which). The V gene is TRBV7-3, the J gene TRBJ2-1; 11 nucleotides align to TRBD2. This TCR came from a man aged 18 to 35 who had mild COVID-19 (a few samples of this study predate the infection). Cell type and time point are not known. CDR3 coding DNA: TGTGCCAGCAGCTTCGCTAGCGGGGGGTACAATGAGCAGTTCTTC. This translates into CASSFASGGYNEQFF.